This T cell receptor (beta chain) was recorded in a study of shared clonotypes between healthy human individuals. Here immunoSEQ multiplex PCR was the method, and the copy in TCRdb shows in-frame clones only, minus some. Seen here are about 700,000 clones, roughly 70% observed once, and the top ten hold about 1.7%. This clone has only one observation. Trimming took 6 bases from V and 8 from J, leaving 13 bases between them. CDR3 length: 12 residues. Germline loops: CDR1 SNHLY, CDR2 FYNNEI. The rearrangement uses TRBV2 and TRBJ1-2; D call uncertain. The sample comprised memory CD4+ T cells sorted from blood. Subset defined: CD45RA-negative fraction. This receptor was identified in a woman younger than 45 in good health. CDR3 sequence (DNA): TGTGCCAGCAGGACCACCCGATGGGGCTACACCTTC. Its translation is CASRTTRWGYTF.